This is a list of T cell receptor beta chains from one sample in a study of OX40 agonist ivuxolimab in advanced cancers. TCRdb keeps only in-frame clones here, not all; method: immunoSEQ multiplex PCR. The sample yields tens of thousands of clones, approximately 92% seen once. The starting material was CD4+ or CD8+ T cells sorted from blood, obtained in a trial of the OX40 agonist ivuxolimab. These receptors all stem from an adult with an advanced solid tumor such as melanoma, head and neck, liver or kidney cancer. CDR3s include the opening cysteine and the closing phenylalanine or tryptophan. D genes are given only for firm matches. Size is omitted from some rows. Given values are once, few, many or a class for expanded clones.

TGCGCCAGCAGCTTGGGGGACAGGGCAACTAATGAAAAACTGTTTTTT,CASSLGDRATNEKLFF,-,TRBJ1-4,TRBV5-1,TRBD1
TGCGCCAGCAGCTTGTCGGGACAGGGCAATGAAAAACTGTTTTTT,CASSLSGQGNEKLFF,-,TRBJ1-4,TRBV5-1,TRBD1
TGCGCCAGCAGCCCGTTGACAGGGAATGAAAAACTGTTTTTT,CASSPLTGNEKLFF,once,TRBJ1-4,TRBV5-1,TRBD1
TGCGCCAGCACTCAGCCGTCCTCCTACAATGAGCAGTTCTTC,CASTQPSSYNEQFF,-,TRBJ2-1,TRBV5-1,-
TGTGCCAGCAGCCTTGGACAGGGGGAGTACAATGAGCAGTTCTTC,CASSLGQGEYNEQFF,-,TRBJ2-1,TRBV5-8,TRBD1
TGTGCCAGCAGCCAAGATATCCGGGGCTCTGGGGCCAACGTCCTGACTTTC,CASSQDIRGSGANVLTF,-,TRBJ2-6,TRBV14,-
TGTGCCATCAGGGGGACTAGCGGGAGGGTTGACGAGCAGTACTTC,CAIRGTSGRVDEQYF,-,TRBJ2-7,TRBV10-3,TRBD2
TGTGCTAGCAGCTTAGTCGAGGGGTTTGCGACCCAGTACTTC,CASSLVEGFATQYF,-,TRBJ2-5,TRBV7-7,-
TGCGCCAGCAGTGAGTGGCAGGGGGACGAAAAACTGTTTTTT,CASSEWQGDEKLFF,-,TRBJ1-4,TRBV10-2,TRBD1
TGTGCCAGCAAGGGGGGAGCTTTCTTT,CASKGGAFF,-,TRBJ1-1,TRBV6-1,-
TGTGCCAGCAGCGCCCGGGATGAGCAGTTCTTC,CASSARDEQFF,-,TRBJ2-1,TRBV11-3,-
TGTGCCAGCACCCCAGGGGGTAATGAGCAGTTCTTC,CASTPGGNEQFF,-,TRBJ2-1,TRBV4-2,TRBD1
TGTGCCAGCAGCGACAGTAACAACCAAGAGACCCAGTACTTC,CASSDSNNQETQYF,-,TRBJ2-5,TRBV27,-
TGTGCCATCACGGTGACCGGGGAGAATGGGAATGAGCAGTTCTTC,CAITVTGENGNEQFF,-,TRBJ2-1,TRBV10-3,-
TGTGCCACCAGCAGAGGGGACTCCCACCACGAGCAGTACTTC,CATSRGDSHHEQYF,-,TRBJ2-7,TRBV15,-
TGTGCCAGCAGCTTTTACGCGGGAGTCGGAGAGACCCAGTACTTC,CASSFYAGVGETQYF,-,TRBJ2-5,TRBV7-9,TRBD2
TGTGCCAGCGGAGGGGCTAGCGGAACCTACTACGAGCAGTACTTC,CASGGASGTYYEQYF,-,TRBJ2-7,TRBV2,TRBD2
TGTGCCAGCAGCCCTTCAGGAAGGGGTCAGCCCCAGCATTTT,CASSPSGRGQPQHF,-,TRBJ1-5,TRBV7-2,-
TGTGCCAGCAGCTTAGGATGGGGTAGCGGACAGTACTTC,CASSLGWGSGQYF,-,TRBJ2-7,TRBV7-2,-
TGTGCCAGCAGCTTGTCACAGGGACTCGAGCAGTACTTC,CASSLSQGLEQYF,-,TRBJ2-7,TRBV7-2,-
TGTGCCAGCAGCTTAGTCGTGACTAGCGATGAGCAGTTCTTC,CASSLVVTSDEQFF,-,TRBJ2-1,TRBV7-2,TRBD2
TGTGCCTTCCTAAGACAGGGGTCGCGGGAGGGCCGAGAGACCCAGTACTTC,CAFLRQGSREGRETQYF,-,TRBJ2-5,TRBV5-4,-
TGTGCCAGCACCTCACCTCACACAGGGGCCACGCAGTATTTT,CASTSPHTGATQYF,-,TRBJ2-3,TRBV2,TRBD1
TGTGCCAGCAGCCCCAGAGCGGGATACTCTGACGAGCAGTACTTC,CASSPRAGYSDEQYF,once,TRBJ2-7,TRBV7-2,TRBD2
TGCGCCAGCAGCTCCCAGGGGTACGAGCAGTACTTC,CASSSQGYEQYF,-,TRBJ2-7,TRBV5-1,-
TGTGCCAGCAGCTTCCCATTTCAGGGGGATGAGCAGTTCTTC,CASSFPFQGDEQFF,-,TRBJ2-1,TRBV7-6,TRBD1
TGTGCCAGCAGCGTATCGTCAACCAGCGGGACCTACGAGCAGTACTTC,CASSVSSTSGTYEQYF,-,TRBJ2-7,TRBV9,TRBD2
TGTGCCAGCAGCGAAGAGCCGGGTACCTACAATGAGCAGTTCTTC,CASSEEPGTYNEQFF,-,TRBJ2-1,TRBV11-2,-
TGTGCCAGCAGTAAAAATACCTACGAGCAGTACTTC,CASSKNTYEQYF,-,TRBJ2-7,TRBV27,-
TGTGCCAGCAGTTTTCTAGCGGGGGGCTACGAGCAGTACTTC,CASSFLAGGYEQYF,-,TRBJ2-7,TRBV27,TRBD2
TGTGCCAGCTCACCCCAAGGGAGATCAACTGGGGCCAACGTCCTGACTTTC,CASSPQGRSTGANVLTF,-,TRBJ2-6,TRBV18,-
TGCGCCAGCAGTCGGAGACCGACCGAGCAGTACTTC,CASSRRPTEQYF,-,TRBJ2-7,TRBV23-1,-
TGTGCCAGCTCACCGTCGGACAGGAGGACCCAGCCCCAGCATTTT,CASSPSDRRTQPQHF,few,TRBJ1-5,TRBV18,TRBD1
TGTGCCAGCAGTTTCGGAAGTGGTAACGAGCAGTACTTC,CASSFGSGNEQYF,-,TRBJ2-7,TRBV6-6,-
TGTGCCAGTACTTCTGGACTATTATTGAATGAGCAGTTCTTC,CASTSGLLLNEQFF,-,TRBJ2-1,TRBV19,-
TGTGCCTGGAGAGGACAGGCCGGGGAGCTGTTTTTT,CAWRGQAGELFF,-,TRBJ2-2,TRBV30,TRBD1
TGTGCCAGCAGCTTGCGGGGGGCGGGAAACCAAGAGACCCAGTACTTC,CASSLRGAGNQETQYF,-,TRBJ2-5,TRBV5-5,-
TGTGCCAGCAGTTCCGCGGGGGTTAGGAATGAGCAGTTCTTC,CASSSAGVRNEQFF,-,TRBJ2-1,TRBV28,TRBD2
TGTGCCAGCAGCTCCCTCCGGACTAGCGGCACCGGGGAGCTGTTTTTT,CASSSLRTSGTGELFF,-,TRBJ2-2,TRBV7-9,TRBD2
TGTGCCAGCAACGAACAGGGGAACGAGCAGTACTTC,CASNEQGNEQYF,-,TRBJ2-7,TRBV2,TRBD1
TGCAGTGCTAGTTGGGAGACCCAGTACTTC,CSASWETQYF,-,TRBJ2-5,TRBV20-1,-
TGTGCCAGCAGCCAAAGGGGGGGGCTCACCGAAAAACTGTTTTTT,CASSQRGGLTEKLFF,-,TRBJ1-4,TRBV14,-
TGTGCCAGCAGTCCCTCCGGCGAGACCCAGTACTTC,CASSPSGETQYF,-,TRBJ2-5,TRBV27,-
TGCGCCAGCAGCTTCGGGGACAGGGTTACTGAGCAGTTCTTC,CASSFGDRVTEQFF,-,TRBJ2-1,TRBV5-1,TRBD1
TGTGCCAGCAGCAGGGACAAAGTTGGCAATCAGCCCCAGCATTTT,CASSRDKVGNQPQHF,-,TRBJ1-5,TRBV2,-
TGTGCCAGCAGCGAAACTAGGGGACGATACACCGGGGAGCTGTTTTTT,CASSETRGRYTGELFF,-,TRBJ2-2,TRBV11-3,-
TGCGCCAGCAGTGGGACAGCCTCTGGAAACACCATATATTTT,CASSGTASGNTIYF,-,TRBJ1-3,TRBV10-1,-
TGTGCCAGTAGTATTGTTGGCAGGGGAAGCGATGAGCAGTTCTTC,CASSIVGRGSDEQFF,few,TRBJ2-1,TRBV19,-
TGTGCCAGCAGTTACAGGGGGGGAGAGACCCAGTACTTC,CASSYRGGETQYF,-,TRBJ2-5,TRBV6-6,-
TGTGCCAGCTACCGGACAGCGGGACTAGCGGGAGTTTATACAGATACGCAGTATTTT,CASYRTAGLAGVYTDTQYF,-,TRBJ2-3,TRBV18,TRBD2
TGTGCCAGCAGCTTACCAGGAAACTATGGCTACACCTTC,CASSLPGNYGYTF,-,TRBJ1-2,TRBV11-1,-
TGTGCCAGCAGCTTAAGGGTAAACACCGGGGAGCTGTTTTTT,CASSLRVNTGELFF,-,TRBJ2-2,TRBV7-3,-
TGTGCCAGCAGCTCCACTAGCGGGAATACCGGGGAGCTGTTTTTT,CASSSTSGNTGELFF,-,TRBJ2-2,TRBV11-2,TRBD2
TGTGCCAGTAGTAAATGGACAGGGGTGGAGGGGGCCAACGTCCTGACTTTC,CASSKWTGVEGANVLTF,-,TRBJ2-6,TRBV19,TRBD1
TGTGCCAGCAGTTTATCTTTCACCGGGGAGCTGTTTTTT,CASSLSFTGELFF,-,TRBJ2-2,TRBV27,-
TGCGCCAGCAGCTTGACAGGGGCTGGAAACACCATATATTTT,CASSLTGAGNTIYF,once,TRBJ1-3,TRBV5-1,TRBD1